A selection of T cell receptor beta chains follows, all from one sample in a study of blood T cell repertoires in COVID-19. Using immunoSEQ multiplex PCR, the repertoire was profiled, and TCRdb retains in-frame clones only, with some absent. The sample shows more than 250,000 clones, 86% of them seen only once. The sequencing input was peripheral blood. Every receptor here comes from a woman in her fifties or sixties with acute or convalescent COVID-19. The CDR3 runs from the conserved cysteine through the conserved F or W. The D gene is left open where the match is weak. Expanded clones are given a class, and other clones once, few, many or no size at all.

d_call	clone_size	j_call	v_call	cdr3_length	cdr3_aa	cdr3_nt
TRBD2	-	TRBJ2-7	TRBV7-2	15	CASSSTSGMAYEQYF	TGTGCCAGCAGCTCCACTAGCGGGATGGCCTACGAGCAGTACTTC
-	once	TRBJ2-3	TRBV7-9	16	CASSFLGGGSTDTQYF	TGTGCCAGCAGCTTTTTAGGGGGGGGAAGCACAGATACGCAGTATTTT
TRBD1	-	TRBJ1-6	TRBV30	15	CAWSHRDRFNSPLHF	TGTGCCTGGAGTCACCGGGACAGGTTCAATTCACCCCTCCACTTT
TRBD1	-	TRBJ1-2	TRBV7-2	13	CASSGTGGAGYTF	TGTGCCAGCAGCGGGACAGGGGGCGCTGGCTACACCTTC
-	-	TRBJ2-5	TRBV5-4	15	CASSWTGGALETQYF	TGTGCCAGCAGCTGGACTGGGGGGGCCCTGGAGACCCAGTACTTC
-	-	TRBJ2-1	TRBV18	14	CASSPPSSYNEQFF	TGTGCCAGCTCACCACCCAGCTCCTACAATGAGCAGTTCTTC
TRBD1	-	TRBJ2-7	TRBV7-6	16	CASSLGMGTGSPEQYF	TGTGCCAGCAGCTTAGGGATGGGGACAGGGTCACCCGAGCAGTACTTC
-	-	TRBJ2-3	TRBV11-3	16	CASSPGLLKGGDTQYF	TGTGCCAGCAGCCCAGGACTGCTCAAGGGCGGGGATACGCAGTATTTT
-	few	TRBJ2-4	TRBV5-6	14	CASSFSGAKNIQYF	TGTGCCAGCAGCTTTTCCGGGGCCAAAAACATTCAGTACTTC
TRBD2	-	TRBJ2-7	TRBV5-4	15	CASSALAGVSYEQYF	TGTGCCAGCAGCGCTCTAGCGGGAGTTTCATACGAGCAGTACTTC
TRBD2	once	TRBJ2-7	TRBV7-2	16	CASSLGTSGRAHEQYF	TGTGCCAGCAGCTTAGGGACTAGCGGGAGGGCCCACGAGCAGTACTTC
-	-	TRBJ1-1	TRBV28	14	CASTILTGNTEAFF	TGTGCCAGCACCATATTGACAGGGAACACTGAAGCTTTCTTT
-	-	TRBJ2-7	TRBV6-5	15	CASSYSGRGGYEQYF	TGTGCCAGCAGTTACTCAGGCAGGGGAGGGTACGAGCAGTACTTC
-	few	TRBJ1-1	TRBV2	12	CASSDDSKRAFF	TGTGCCAGCAGTGATGATAGTAAACGAGCTTTCTTT
-	-	TRBJ2-1	TRBV1	14	CTSSQGTGYNEQFF	TGCACCAGCAGCCAAGGAACAGGTTACAATGAGCAGTTCTTC
TRBD2	-	TRBJ2-1	TRBV6-5	15	CASTLRWGRANEQFF	TGTGCCAGCACCCTAAGGTGGGGGAGGGCTAATGAGCAGTTCTTC
-	-	TRBJ2-7	TRBV7-2	14	CASSPMILRYEQYF	TGTGCCAGCAGCCCGATGATTTTGAGGTACGAGCAGTACTTC
TRBD2	-	TRBJ2-7	TRBV19	15	CASSMTLTSAYEQYF	TGTGCCAGTAGTATGACACTGACTAGCGCCTACGAGCAGTACTTC
-	-	TRBJ1-4	TRBV6-5	14	CASSYSSYNEKLFF	TGTGCCAGCAGTTACTCGAGCTATAATGAAAAACTGTTTTTT
TRBD1	once	TRBJ2-5	TRBV7-8	15	CASSSKGQGEETQYF	TGTGCCAGCAGCTCAAAGGGACAGGGGGAAGAGACCCAGTACTTC
TRBD2	-	TRBJ2-3	TRBV6-4	19	CASRPHPTSGSGGTDTQYF	TGTGCCAGCAGACCACATCCGACTAGCGGGAGTGGTGGCACAGATACGCAGTATTTT
TRBD2	-	TRBJ2-7	TRBV13	15	CASSPRTSGSYEQYF	TGTGCCAGCAGCCCCCGGACTAGCGGGAGCTACGAGCAGTACTTC
TRBD1	-	TRBJ2-5	TRBV27	15	CASSLSGAGGETQYF	TGTGCCAGCAGTTTATCAGGGGCAGGGGGAGAGACCCAGTACTTC
TRBD2	-	TRBJ2-5	TRBV5-1	17	CASSLTGLAGGLETQYF	TGCGCCAGCAGCTTGACCGGACTAGCGGGAGGGTTAGAGACCCAGTACTTC
-	once	TRBJ1-2	TRBV5-1	13	CASSLALNYGYTF	TGCGCCAGCAGCTTGGCCCTAAACTATGGCTACACCTTC
-	-	TRBJ1-4	TRBV5-1	16	CASSLAGHGLNEKLFF	TGCGCCAGCAGCTTGGCAGGGCATGGCCTTAATGAAAAACTGTTTTTT
-	-	TRBJ2-7	TRBV3-1/TRBV3-2	12	CASSQVSYEQYF	TGTGCCAGCAGCCAAGTATCCTACGAGCAGTACTTC
-	-	TRBJ2-2	TRBV27	15	CASRTLQTNTGELFF	TGTGCCAGCAGAACCTTACAAACGAACACCGGGGAGCTGTTTTTT
-	-	TRBJ1-2	TRBV6-5	14	CASSYSSGAYGYTF	TGTGCCAGCAGTTACTCGTCAGGGGCCTATGGCTACACCTTC
-	-	TRBJ1-2	TRBV7-3	15	CASSITGGPGKGYTF	TGTGCCAGCAGCATCACCGGGGGGCCCGGGAAGGGCTACACCTTC
-	-	TRBJ2-5	TRBV7-2	14	CASSFAAVQETQYF	TGTGCCAGCAGCTTTGCGGCAGTTCAAGAGACCCAGTACTTC
-	-	TRBJ1-1	TRBV5-5	17	CASSLVAGAKLNTEAFF	TGTGCCAGCAGCTTGGTGGCAGGGGCCAAACTGAACACTGAAGCTTTCTTT
TRBD2	-	TRBJ2-7	TRBV7-9	13	CALGRASSYEQYF	TGTGCCCTAGGGAGGGCGAGCTCCTACGAGCAGTACTTC
-	-	TRBJ1-1	TRBV7-2	13	CASSFTGSGEAFF	TGTGCCAGCAGCTTTACAGGGTCTGGTGAAGCTTTCTTT
TRBD1	-	TRBJ1-3	TRBV7-8	19	CASSLGAGARGHSGNTIYF	TGTGCCAGCAGCTTAGGGGCTGGGGCCAGGGGGCACTCTGGAAACACCATATATTTT
-	-	TRBJ2-7	TRBV3-1/TRBV3-2	14	CASSQEPARYEQYF	TGTGCCAGCAGCCAAGAACCCGCCAGGTACGAGCAGTACTTC
TRBD2	-	TRBJ2-3	TRBV5-1	16	CASSLGAGGGEDTQYF	TGCGCCAGCAGCTTGGGGGCGGGAGGAGGTGAAGATACGCAGTATTTT
TRBD1	-	TRBJ1-1	TRBV5-5	15	CASSSRTGENTEAFF	TGTGCCAGCAGCTCACGGACAGGGGAGAACACTGAAGCTTTCTTT
TRBD1	-	TRBJ2-7	TRBV29-1	13	CSVERQGKYEQYF	TGCAGCGTTGAAAGACAGGGAAAGTACGAGCAGTACTTC
TRBD1	-	TRBJ1-1	TRBV7-8	12	CASSQGGELAFF	TGTGCCAGCAGCCAGGGGGGGGAGTTGGCTTTCTTT
TRBD1	-	TRBJ1-2	TRBV14	16	CASSLPTGGRDYGYTF	TGTGCCAGCAGCTTACCGACAGGGGGCAGGGACTATGGCTACACCTTC
-	-	TRBJ2-7	TRBV6-2/TRBV6-3	14	CASSYGGLAHEQYF	TGTGCCAGCAGTTACGGGGGCCTTGCTCACGAGCAGTACTTC
-	-	TRBJ1-2	TRBV19	14	CASSIARGTGGYTF	TGTGCCAGTAGTATAGCCCGGGGGACCGGAGGCTACACCTTC
-	few	TRBJ1-2	TRBV24-1	13	CATSDLSGRGYTF	TGTGCCACCAGTGATTTGTCAGGGCGAGGCTACACCTTC
TRBD1	-	TRBJ2-5	TRBV24-1	16	CATSDLTGQGPETQYF	TGTGCCACCAGTGATTTGACGGGACAGGGGCCAGAGACCCAGTACTTC
TRBD1	-	TRBJ2-1	TRBV6-5	15	CASTRTGSLYNEQFF	TGTGCCAGCACCAGGACAGGAAGCCTCTACAATGAGCAGTTCTTC
-	-	TRBJ2-2	TRBV6-1	16	CASSEVVAQNTGELFF	TGTGCCAGCAGTGAAGTAGTAGCACAGAACACCGGGGAGCTGTTTTTT
TRBD1	few	TRBJ1-2	TRBV9	15	CASSAQGQGVAGYTF	TGTGCCAGCAGCGCCCAGGGACAGGGGGTCGCTGGCTACACCTTC
-	-	TRBJ2-6	TRBV19	15	CASSKGTSLANVLTF	TGTGCCAGTAGTAAAGGGACATCTCTGGCCAACGTCCTGACTTTC
-	few	TRBJ2-7	TRBV6-4	13	CASSVGSSYEQYF	TGTGCCAGCAGTGTAGGGAGCTCCTACGAGCAGTACTTC
TRBD1	-	TRBJ2-7	TRBV23-1	15	CASSQGQGAGYEQYF	TGCGCCAGCAGTCAAGGGCAGGGGGCGGGCTACGAGCAGTACTTC